This TCR beta chain emerged from a study of cytomegalovirus exposure and HLA in healthy donors. The CDR3 length is 12 residues. Per the germline V gene, CDR1 is MDHEN and CDR2 is SYDVKM. V gave up 10 bases and J gave up 7 bases, with 17 bases separating them. The PCR contained 60 Vbeta and 13 Jbeta primers. The authors' processing: Later analysis identified tens of millions of unique TCR beta chains, 8.5 million to 13 million shared. The method was immunoSEQ multiplex PCR; TCRdb's version includes in-frame clones alone and lacks a portion of them. V and J calls and clone size are given by that table; D and trimming were obtained from the DNA. The data show about 270,000 clones, with roughly 85% seen just once and less than 4.5% held by the top ten. Donors had nominal health at sampling but likely had unrecorded immune exposures.

The sample consisted of PBMCs. This rearrangement joins TRBV28 to TRBJ2-7; TRBD1 might be the D (5 bases). This receptor was obtained from a man aged 40-49 years in good health and CMV-seropositive. The CDR3 region is CATVQGVGEQYF. The CDR3 nucleotides are TGTGCCACCGTACAAGGGGTAGGAGAGCAGTACTTC.